This paragraph covers one TCR beta chain sequence. The sample is drawn from a study of blood T cell repertoires in COVID-19. Study summary: Sample material is recorded as cDNA or gDNA derived from T cells, B-cell-depleted T cells, or PBMCs.

The data were produced by immunoSEQ multiplex PCR, yet TCRdb's version contains in-frame clones alone and is incomplete. Of under 250,000 clones in the sample, about four fifths are singletons; the top ten hold 4.4%. Germline CDR1 reads GTSNPN; CDR2 reads SVGIG (reference sequence). CDR3 length: 13 residues. V trimming: 3 bases; J trimming: 8 bases; junction bases outside the gene matches: 8. Sample: peripheral blood. The clonotype comes from a man aged 50 or older with active or convalescent COVID-19. The chain uses TRBV30 and TRBJ1-2; 8 bases fit TRBD1. The CDR3 coding sequence is TGTGCCTGGAGCGCCGACAGGGGTTTAGGCTACACCTTC. This translates into CAWSADRGLGYTF.